Listed below are T cell receptor beta chains from one sample, sequenced in a study of glioma-infiltrating T cells after dendritic cell vaccination. Some clones are missing from TCRdb's copy, which holds only in-frame ones; the method was immunoSEQ multiplex PCR. The sample has 45,000 to 50,000 clones; over 75% are singletons. Sequenced here: blood, sampled before dendritic cell vaccination. The receptor set was obtained from a human donor with glioblastoma. CDR3s include the opening cysteine and the closing phenylalanine or tryptophan. Fields, in order: J gene, V gene, CDR3 length, D gene, clone size, CDR3 protein, CDR3 DNA. D genes are given only for firm matches. Part of the rows lack a size; the others show once, few, many or a class for expanded clones.

j_call: TRBJ2-7; v_call: TRBV6-4; cdr3_length: 14; d_call: TRBD1; clone_size: -; cdr3_aa: CASSEGTGGYEQYF; cdr3_nt: TGTGCCAGCAGCGAGGGGACAGGGGGCTACGAGCAGTACTTC
j_call: TRBJ2-7; v_call: TRBV29-1; cdr3_length: 12; d_call: -; clone_size: -; cdr3_aa: CSVNSQGGEQYF; cdr3_nt: TGCAGCGTTAATAGTCAGGGTGGGGAGCAGTACTTC
j_call: TRBJ2-1; v_call: TRBV7-9; cdr3_length: 13; d_call: -; clone_size: -; cdr3_aa: CASSLPQYNEQFF; cdr3_nt: TGTGCCAGCAGCTTACCCCAGTACAATGAGCAGTTCTTC
j_call: TRBJ2-5; v_call: TRBV29-1; cdr3_length: 16; d_call: TRBD2; clone_size: -; cdr3_aa: CSVAPRLAGGQETQYF; cdr3_nt: TGCAGCGTGGCCCCTAGACTAGCGGGAGGACAAGAGACCCAGTACTTC
j_call: TRBJ2-1; v_call: TRBV18; cdr3_length: 16; d_call: TRBD2; clone_size: -; cdr3_aa: CASSQAIRTSGTLPFF; cdr3_nt: TGTGCCAGCTCACAGGCCATCAGGACTAGCGGGACCCTGCCGTTCTTC
j_call: TRBJ2-2; v_call: TRBV11-1; cdr3_length: 16; d_call: TRBD2; clone_size: -; cdr3_aa: CASSLRAGANTGELFF; cdr3_nt: TGTGCCAGCAGCTTACGAGCGGGGGCGAACACCGGGGAGCTGTTTTTT
j_call: TRBJ1-6; v_call: TRBV28; cdr3_length: 14; d_call: TRBD1; clone_size: -; cdr3_aa: CASSLQGDNSPLHF; cdr3_nt: TGTGCCAGCAGTTTACAGGGGGACAATTCACCCCTCCACTTT
j_call: TRBJ2-5; v_call: TRBV29-1; cdr3_length: 14; d_call: TRBD2; clone_size: -; cdr3_aa: CSVRLAGGPETQYF; cdr3_nt: TGCAGCGTTAGACTAGCGGGGGGGCCAGAGACCCAGTACTTC
j_call: TRBJ1-5; v_call: TRBV7-2; cdr3_length: 14; d_call: TRBD1; clone_size: -; cdr3_aa: CASSPRQGDQPQHF; cdr3_nt: TGTGCCAGCAGCCCAAGACAGGGGGATCAGCCCCAGCATTTT
j_call: TRBJ2-2; v_call: TRBV4-3; cdr3_length: 15; d_call: -; clone_size: -; cdr3_aa: CASSHRTGPSGELFF; cdr3_nt: TGCGCCAGCAGCCACCGAACAGGGCCCTCTGGGGAGCTGTTTTTT
j_call: TRBJ2-1; v_call: TRBV7-9; cdr3_length: 15; d_call: TRBD2; clone_size: -; cdr3_aa: CASSHLGGRDSEQFF; cdr3_nt: TGTGCCAGCAGCCACCTTGGCGGGAGGGATTCTGAGCAGTTCTTC
j_call: TRBJ2-7; v_call: TRBV19; cdr3_length: 15; d_call: TRBD2; clone_size: once; cdr3_aa: CASSFGLAQRYEQYF; cdr3_nt: TGTGCCAGTAGTTTCGGACTAGCCCAACGCTACGAGCAGTACTTC
j_call: TRBJ1-3; v_call: TRBV19; cdr3_length: 13; d_call: -; clone_size: -; cdr3_aa: CASSMQGGNTIYF; cdr3_nt: TGTGCCAGTAGTATGCAGGGAGGAAACACCATATATTTT
j_call: TRBJ1-1; v_call: TRBV9; cdr3_length: 16; d_call: -; clone_size: medium-sized; cdr3_aa: CASSAPDGRPNTEAFF; cdr3_nt: TGTGCCAGCAGTGCCCCGGACGGGAGACCGAACACTGAAGCTTTCTTT
j_call: TRBJ1-2; v_call: TRBV11-3; cdr3_length: 14; d_call: -; clone_size: -; cdr3_aa: CASSYISGNYGYTF; cdr3_nt: TGTGCCAGCAGCTACATATCCGGGAACTATGGCTACACCTTC
j_call: TRBJ2-7; v_call: TRBV12-2; cdr3_length: 14; d_call: -; clone_size: -; cdr3_aa: CASRSDREMNEQYF; cdr3_nt: TGTGCAAGTCGCTCAGACAGGGAGATGAACGAGCAGTACTTC
j_call: TRBJ2-3; v_call: TRBV18; cdr3_length: 14; d_call: -; clone_size: -; cdr3_aa: CASSPQRGTDTQYF; cdr3_nt: TGTGCCAGCTCCCCTCAGCGGGGCACAGATACGCAGTATTTT
j_call: TRBJ2-7; v_call: TRBV27; cdr3_length: 15; d_call: -; clone_size: -; cdr3_aa: CASSLSGGRAYEQYF; cdr3_nt: TGTGCCAGCAGTTTATCCGGAGGAAGGGCCTACGAGCAGTACTTC
j_call: TRBJ1-2; v_call: TRBV6-5; cdr3_length: 13; d_call: TRBD1; clone_size: -; cdr3_aa: CASGRDSLYGYTF; cdr3_nt: TGTGCCAGCGGGCGGGACAGCTTATACGGCTACACCTTC
j_call: TRBJ1-4; v_call: TRBV4-3; cdr3_length: 16; d_call: -; clone_size: few; cdr3_aa: CASSQGLTATNEKLFF; cdr3_nt: TGCGCCAGCAGCCAAGGTCTGACAGCTACTAATGAAAAACTGTTTTTT
j_call: TRBJ2-7; v_call: TRBV10-2; cdr3_length: 13; d_call: -; clone_size: -; cdr3_aa: CASSSGTREEQYF; cdr3_nt: TGCGCCAGCAGTTCCGGGACAAGGGAGGAGCAGTACTTC
j_call: TRBJ1-5; v_call: TRBV28; cdr3_length: 15; d_call: -; clone_size: -; cdr3_aa: CATQGGGNSNQPQHF; cdr3_nt: TGTGCCACCCAGGGAGGGGGAAATAGCAATCAGCCCCAGCATTTT
j_call: TRBJ1-2; v_call: TRBV11-2; cdr3_length: 13; d_call: -; clone_size: -; cdr3_aa: CASSLTSGYGYTF; cdr3_nt: TGTGCCAGCAGCTTAACGTCAGGCTATGGCTACACCTTC
j_call: TRBJ2-7; v_call: TRBV18; cdr3_length: 15; d_call: TRBD2; clone_size: -; cdr3_aa: CASSPLGLADYEQYF; cdr3_nt: TGTGCCAGCTCACCACTGGGCCTAGCGGACTACGAGCAGTACTTC
j_call: TRBJ2-7; v_call: TRBV18; cdr3_length: 16; d_call: TRBD2; clone_size: -; cdr3_aa: CASAKPSSGRRNEQYF; cdr3_nt: TGTGCCAGCGCAAAACCTTCTAGCGGGAGAAGGAACGAGCAGTACTTC
j_call: TRBJ2-7; v_call: TRBV4-3; cdr3_length: 15; d_call: TRBD2; clone_size: -; cdr3_aa: CASSQDLSGGYEQYF; cdr3_nt: TGCGCCAGCAGCCAAGATCTTAGCGGGGGCTACGAGCAGTACTTC
j_call: TRBJ1-2; v_call: TRBV10-3; cdr3_length: 16; d_call: TRBD1; clone_size: -; cdr3_aa: CAISESTGDLNYGYTF; cdr3_nt: TGTGCCATCAGTGAGTCAACAGGGGACCTAAACTATGGCTACACCTTC
j_call: TRBJ1-2; v_call: TRBV25-1; cdr3_length: 15; d_call: -; clone_size: few; cdr3_aa: CASSEPGTSVNGYTF; cdr3_nt: TGTGCCAGCAGTGAGCCCGGGACATCCGTCAATGGCTACACCTTC
j_call: TRBJ2-2; v_call: TRBV6-6; cdr3_length: 15; d_call: TRBD1; clone_size: -; cdr3_aa: CASTQRQGDTGELFF; cdr3_nt: TGTGCCAGCACCCAAAGACAGGGGGACACCGGGGAGCTGTTTTTT
j_call: TRBJ1-1; v_call: TRBV21-1; cdr3_length: 12; d_call: -; clone_size: -; cdr3_aa: CASIQDRGLSFF; cdr3_nt: TGTGCCAGCATCCAGGACAGGGGGCTATCTTTCTTT
j_call: TRBJ1-1; v_call: TRBV7-2; cdr3_length: 13; d_call: -; clone_size: -; cdr3_aa: CASSAKRNTEAFF; cdr3_nt: TGTGCCAGCAGCGCAAAGAGGAACACTGAAGCTTTCTTT
j_call: TRBJ2-7; v_call: TRBV30; cdr3_length: 13; d_call: TRBD1; clone_size: once; cdr3_aa: CAAKTGGVYEQYF; cdr3_nt: TGTGCCGCTAAGACAGGGGGCGTATACGAGCAGTACTTC
j_call: TRBJ1-4; v_call: TRBV5-8; cdr3_length: 18; d_call: -; clone_size: -; cdr3_aa: CASSFSVGGPATNEKLFF; cdr3_nt: TGTGCCAGCAGCTTTTCGGTAGGGGGACCTGCAACTAATGAAAAACTGTTTTTT
j_call: TRBJ1-2; v_call: TRBV9; cdr3_length: 14; d_call: -; clone_size: -; cdr3_aa: CASSVGQANYGYTF; cdr3_nt: TGTGCCAGCAGCGTAGGACAGGCGAACTATGGCTACACCTTC
j_call: TRBJ1-5; v_call: TRBV6-5; cdr3_length: 14; d_call: TRBD1; clone_size: -; cdr3_aa: CASRTGQFYQPQHF; cdr3_nt: TGTGCCAGCAGAACGGGACAGTTTTATCAGCCCCAGCATTTT
j_call: TRBJ2-7; v_call: TRBV6-1; cdr3_length: 14; d_call: TRBD2; clone_size: -; cdr3_aa: CASGVAGRSYEQYF; cdr3_nt: TGTGCCAGCGGGGTAGCGGGACGATCCTACGAGCAGTACTTC
j_call: TRBJ2-7; v_call: TRBV19; cdr3_length: 13; d_call: TRBD2; clone_size: once; cdr3_aa: CASSIREGYEQYF; cdr3_nt: TGTGCCAGTAGTATCAGGGAGGGCTACGAGCAGTACTTC
j_call: TRBJ2-7; v_call: TRBV18; cdr3_length: 13; d_call: -; clone_size: few; cdr3_aa: CASSPQAAYEQYF; cdr3_nt: TGTGCCAGCTCACCTCAGGCCGCCTACGAGCAGTACTTC
j_call: TRBJ1-6; v_call: TRBV6-1; cdr3_length: 14; d_call: -; clone_size: -; cdr3_aa: CASSTGTHNSPLHF; cdr3_nt: TGTGCCAGCAGTACCGGGACACATAATTCCCCCCTCCACTTT
j_call: TRBJ2-7; v_call: TRBV9; cdr3_length: 17; d_call: TRBD2; clone_size: -; cdr3_aa: CASSPDPGLVFSYEQYF; cdr3_nt: TGTGCCAGCAGCCCGGATCCGGGACTAGTGTTTTCCTACGAGCAGTACTTC
j_call: TRBJ1-1; v_call: TRBV19; cdr3_length: 13; d_call: -; clone_size: -; cdr3_aa: CASSIDRNTEAFF; cdr3_nt: TGTGCCAGTAGTATAGACAGGAACACTGAAGCTTTCTTT
j_call: TRBJ2-5; v_call: TRBV5-1; cdr3_length: 15; d_call: -; clone_size: -; cdr3_aa: CASSLRPRFPETQYF; cdr3_nt: TGCGCCAGCAGCTTGCGCCCCCGGTTCCCCGAGACCCAGTACTTC
j_call: TRBJ2-7; v_call: TRBV7-2; cdr3_length: 15; d_call: TRBD1; clone_size: -; cdr3_aa: CASSAFRGYSYEQYF; cdr3_nt: TGTGCCAGCAGCGCATTCAGGGGGTACTCCTACGAGCAGTACTTC
j_call: TRBJ2-7; v_call: TRBV6-5; cdr3_length: 12; d_call: -; clone_size: -; cdr3_aa: CASTNERYEQYF; cdr3_nt: TGTGCCAGCACGAACGAGAGATACGAGCAGTACTTC
j_call: TRBJ1-6; v_call: TRBV19; cdr3_length: 15; d_call: -; clone_size: -; cdr3_aa: CASSGTGNYNSPLHF; cdr3_nt: TGTGCCAGTAGTGGAACAGGGAACTATAATTCACCCCTCCACTTT